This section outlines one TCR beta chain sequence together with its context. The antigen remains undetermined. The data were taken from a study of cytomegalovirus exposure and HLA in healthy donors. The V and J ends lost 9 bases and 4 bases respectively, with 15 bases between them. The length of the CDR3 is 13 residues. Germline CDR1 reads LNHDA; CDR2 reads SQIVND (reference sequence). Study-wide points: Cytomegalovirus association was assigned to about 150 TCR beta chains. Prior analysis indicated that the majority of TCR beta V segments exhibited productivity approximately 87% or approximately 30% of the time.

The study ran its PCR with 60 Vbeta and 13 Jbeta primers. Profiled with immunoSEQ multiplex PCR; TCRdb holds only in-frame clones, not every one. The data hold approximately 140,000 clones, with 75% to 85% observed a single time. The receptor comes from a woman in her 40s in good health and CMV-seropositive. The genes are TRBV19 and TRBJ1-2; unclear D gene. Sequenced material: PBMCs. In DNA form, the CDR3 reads TGTGCCAGCGACCCGGGAGGGAGCTATGGCTACACCTTC. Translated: CASDPGGSYGYTF. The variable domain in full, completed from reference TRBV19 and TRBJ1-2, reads DGGITQSPKYLFRKEGQNVTLSCEQNLNHDAMYWYRQDPGQGLRLIYYSQIVNDFQKGDIAEGYSVSREKKESFPLTVTSAQKNPTAFYLCASDPGGSYGYTFGSGTRLTVV.